This T cell receptor beta chain was found in a study of blood T cells in healthy people across ages (dated by TCRdb to about 2015). For the study in its entirety: In model experiments, template switching captured roughly one uniquely barcoded TCR beta cDNA molecule for every two T cells. Using deep sequencing normalized with unique cDNA molecular identifiers, the study measured how TCR beta repertoire diversity changes with age. Four age groups were formed from the donors: young (average roughly 15 years), middle-aged (approximately 40), aged (about 68) and long-lived (roughly 88). To avoid experimental bias, donors of different ages were spread randomly across the sequencing lanes. The study analyzed two additional independent replicas of 1 million unique cDNA reads from the same blood draw for two donors, one aged 18 to 30 and one aged 80 or older. Paper-wide results and their limitations: Observed TCR beta diversity per million T cells fell roughly linearly with age, and a significant reduction was already apparent by age around 40. Estimates of total diversity from one million sequenced T cells were regarded as lower bounds and underestimates. Since profiling was done on bulk unsorted PBMCs, naive and antigen-experienced compartments could not be conclusively compared. The CMV infection status of donors was not known, potentially confounding age-related changes in expanded clonotypes. Compared with the aged group, the long-lived group had more naive CD4+ T cells, fewer expanded clones and increased TCR diversity, a pattern suggesting age selection. A strong correlation was found between observed TCR beta diversity and the percentage of naive T cells measured by flow cytometry.

The library relied on 5' RACE. A second roughly 6 to 12 cycle PCR used a sample-barcoded 5' primer and a J-beta primer mix. A unique molecular identifier was introduced onto each TCR beta cDNA molecule by a template-switch 5' adaptor carrying 12 random nucleotides. At least 2.5 million CDR3-containing paired-end reads were obtained from each sample. First-strand cDNA synthesis was performed from all RNA using the Mint cDNA synthesis kit, with priming by a TRBC-specific oligonucleotide. After uracil-DNA glycosylase treatment, a first 18-cycle PCR used universal primers M1SS and BC2_uni_R on all cDNA. As for the authors' bioinformatics: Each sample was normalized by randomly selecting 1 million high-quality reads, each carrying a distinct molecular identifier. Instead of being binned into consensus sequences, reads with shared molecular identifiers were discarded. MiTCR, with a Q25 quality threshold and the strictest error-elimination algorithm, was used for CDR3 identification, clonotype clustering and error correction. A nonparametric unseen species model with Euler transformation was used to estimate lower-bound total TCR beta diversity. TCRdb took the public reads, trimmed them with fastp at Q25, ran MiXCR for clone calling and kept in-frame beta chains. For every CDR3 protein sequence, its rows merge into one entry that carries the most common genes and DNA. The V and J calls come from TCRdb's annotation, not from the publication. The sample includes 1.5 million to 2 million distinct CDR3 sequences, with about 39% observed a single time. The ten most abundant clones make up 20% to 25% of the sample.

Systemically healthy Caucasian individuals from Russia, over 30 in total and aged roughly 6 to 100 years, were included as donors. Around 9.7 milliliters of peripheral blood were collected from each donor into EDTA-treated Vacutainer tubes. Ficoll-Paque density-gradient centrifugation was used to isolate PBMCs, with at least 7 million per sample. Trizol reagent was used to extract total RNA from PBMCs, with at least 5.5 micrograms per sample. For every donor, flow cytometry on a PBMC aliquot measured the percentage of naive CD45RAhigh/CD27high T cells. This clonotype was counted a few times. Its cognate antigen has yet to be identified. No base qualities exist here, and no much larger clone lies one base off it. The CDR3 sequence holds 16 residues, the cysteine and phenylalanine included. The sequence is cut down to CDR3 DNA, 48 bases in frame from base 1. The V end gives up 8 bases and the J end 6 bases, leaving 13 bases in the junction not matched to a gene. The germline V gene (reference sequence) specifies MNHNY as CDR1 and SVGAGI as CDR2.

The TCR was taken from a human donor in good health. Source material: blood. This sequence uses TRBV6-6 and TRBJ1-4; TRBD1 fits 9 bases in the junction. The sequenced DNA is TGTGCCAGCCGTCCCCCTCCGGGACAGGGCGATGAAAAACTGTTTTTT. It translates to CASRPPPGQGDEKLFF.